A selection of T cell receptor beta chains follows, all from one sample in a study of CD8 T cells in Susac syndrome. Via MiXCR, TCRdb re-called the immunoSEQ multiplex PCR reads, giving one row per CDR3 protein. Among about 140,000 distinct CDR3 sequences, approximately 95% were seen once, and the ten largest hold more than 0.11%. The sequenced sample was CD4+ T cells from PBMCs. These receptors all come from a human donor with Susac syndrome. Both conserved end residues are part of each CDR3. The D gene is left open where the match is weak. Some rows mark clone size as missing; the rest say once, few, many or name a class of expanded clone.

v_gene	abundance	j_gene	d_gene	CDR3aa	CDR3nt
TRBV5-4	NA	TRBJ2-7	TRBD2	CASSSTSRNEQYF	TGTGCCAGCAGCTCGACTAGCAGAAACGAGCAGTACTTC
TRBV25-1	NA	TRBJ2-6	NA	CASTTSGANVLTF	TGTGCCAGCACCACCTCTGGGGCCAACGTCCTGACTTTC
TRBV4-2	NA	TRBJ1-5	TRBD1	CASSQNRDSNQPQHF	TGTGCCAGCAGCCAAAACCGGGACAGTAATCAGCCCCAGCATTTT
TRBV7-2	NA	TRBJ2-7	NA	CASSLIYSTYEQYF	TGTGCCAGCAGCTTAATATACTCAACCTACGAGCAGTACTTC
TRBV3-1	few	TRBJ2-7	NA	CASSQGTASYEQYF	TGTGCCAGCAGCCAAGGGACAGCCTCTTACGAGCAGTACTTC
TRBV18	once	TRBJ1-1	NA	CASSQTRGTEAFF	TGTGCCAGCTCCCAAACTAGGGGCACTGAAGCTTTCTTT
TRBV20-1	NA	TRBJ2-7	NA	CSPAKGYEQYF	TGCAGTCCGGCTAAGGGCTACGAGCAGTACTTC
TRBV7-6	NA	TRBJ2-5	TRBD1	CASSPNRGRETQYF	TGTGCTAGCAGCCCAAACAGGGGTAGGGAGACCCAGTACTTC
TRBV20-1	NA	TRBJ2-7	NA	CSARDTAGSSYEQYF	TGCAGTGCTAGAGATACCGCGGGATCCTCCTACGAGCAGTACTTC
TRBV5-1	once	TRBJ1-2	NA	CASSSNGAGNSGYTF	TGCGCCAGCAGCTCGAACGGGGCAGGGAATAGTGGCTACACCTTC
TRBV20-1	once	TRBJ2-7	TRBD1	CSAHRDRGRVSYEQYF	TGCAGTGCTCACCGGGACAGGGGGCGCGTATCCTACGAGCAGTACTTC
TRBV4-3	NA	TRBJ2-6	NA	CASSPVGIYISGANVLTF	TGCGCCAGCAGCCCCGTAGGAATATACATCTCTGGGGCCAACGTCCTGACTTTC
TRBV20-1	NA	TRBJ1-2	TRBD1	CSARTGDDGYTF	TGCAGTGCCAGAACAGGGGACGATGGCTACACCTTC
TRBV4-2	NA	TRBJ2-3	NA	CASSQDHSGDTQYF	TGTGCCAGCAGCCAAGACCATTCGGGAGATACGCAGTATTTT
TRBV28	NA	TRBJ2-4	NA	CASSPRVGIQYF	TGTGCCAGCAGTCCCAGGGTCGGCATTCAGTACTTC
TRBV2	NA	TRBJ1-1	NA	CASTGRQMNTEAFF	TGTGCCAGCACAGGGAGACAAATGAACACTGAAGCTTTCTTT
TRBV6-1	NA	TRBJ1-1	TRBD1	CASLPGQANTEAFF	TGTGCCAGCTTACCGGGACAGGCGAACACTGAAGCTTTCTTT
TRBV7-9	NA	TRBJ2-5	TRBD2	CASRVAGAGTQYF	TGTGCCAGCAGGGTAGCGGGGGCGGGGACCCAGTACTTC
TRBV9	NA	TRBJ2-2	NA	CASNRDGVTGELFF	TGTGCCTCAAACCGGGACGGAGTAACCGGGGAGCTGTTTTTT
TRBV20-1	NA	TRBJ1-5	NA	CSALDGVIQPQHF	TGCAGTGCACTAGATGGAGTAATTCAGCCCCAGCATTTT
TRBV4-1	NA	TRBJ2-1	TRBD2	CASSHGTSGGTYNEQFF	TGCGCCAGCAGCCACGGGACTAGCGGGGGGACCTACAATGAGCAGTTCTTC
TRBV7-2	NA	TRBJ2-3	NA	CASSLSSSYTDTQYF	TGTGCCAGCAGCTTAAGCAGTTCTTACACAGATACGCAGTATTTT
TRBV12-3/TRBV12-4	NA	TRBJ2-7	NA	CASRKVGREQYF	TGTGCCAGCAGGAAAGTCGGTCGCGAGCAGTACTTC
TRBV29-1	NA	TRBJ2-3	TRBD2	CSVGDRAGTQYF	TGCAGCGTAGGAGATAGAGCGGGGACTCAGTATTTT
TRBV9	NA	TRBJ2-3	NA	CASSVVPLDTQYF	TGTGCCAGCAGCGTAGTCCCGTTAGATACGCAGTATTTT
TRBV30	NA	TRBJ1-2	NA	CAWGGGYGYTF	TGTGCCTGGGGGGGTGGCTATGGCTACACCTTC
TRBV29-1	NA	TRBJ1-2	NA	CSVLTGRYGYTF	TGCAGCGTTTTGACAGGTCGCTATGGCTACACCTTC
TRBV7-9	NA	TRBJ1-1	NA	CASSLGEWTEAFF	TGTGCCAGCAGCTTAGGGGAGTGGACTGAAGCTTTCTTT
TRBV6-5	NA	TRBJ2-5	NA	CASSYRRVETQYF	TGTGCCAGCAGTTACCGCAGGGTAGAGACCCAGTACTTC
TRBV4-1	NA	TRBJ1-4	NA	CASSQGQGESEKLFF	TGCGCCAGCAGCCAAGGACAAGGGGAAAGTGAAAAACTGTTTTTT
TRBV5-4	NA	TRBJ2-1	NA	CASTAPSGNEQFF	TGTGCCAGCACAGCCCCATCGGGCAATGAGCAGTTCTTC
TRBV12-3/TRBV12-4	once	TRBJ1-1	NA	CASSSRTENTEAFF	TGTGCCAGCAGTTCAAGGACGGAGAACACTGAAGCTTTCTTT